The clone carrying this TCR beta chain was recorded many times. This record belongs to a study of T cells after yellow fever vaccination. TCRdb reprocessed the 5' RACE reads via MiXCR and lists one record per CDR3 protein. Of 300,000 to 400,000 distinct CDR3 sequences in the sample, 8% to 10% are singletons; the top ten hold 18%. This CDR3 contains 13 residues. V was shortened by 7 bases and J by 4 bases, with 13 bases between the two germline ends. The chain employs TRBV12-3 or TRBV12-4 and TRBJ2-5; perhaps D is TRBD1 or TRBD2 (7 bases each). The sequencing here drew on PBMCs, taken on the day of the first yellow fever vaccination. The sequence derives from a man between 18 and 29 years old who received the YFV17D yellow fever vaccine. The CDR3 loop is CASKRDSSETQYF. The CDR3 coding sequence is TGTGCCAGCAAGCGGGACAGCTCAGAGACCCAGTACTTC.